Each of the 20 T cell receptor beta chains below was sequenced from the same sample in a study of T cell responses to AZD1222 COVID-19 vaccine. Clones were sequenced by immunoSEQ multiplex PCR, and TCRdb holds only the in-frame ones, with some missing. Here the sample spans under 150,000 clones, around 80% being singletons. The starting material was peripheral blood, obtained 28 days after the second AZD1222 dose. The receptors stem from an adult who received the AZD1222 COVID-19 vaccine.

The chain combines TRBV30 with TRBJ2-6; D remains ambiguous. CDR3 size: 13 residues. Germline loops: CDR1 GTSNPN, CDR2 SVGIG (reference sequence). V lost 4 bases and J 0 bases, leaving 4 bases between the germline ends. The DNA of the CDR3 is TGTGCCTGGACCAACTCTGGGGCCAACGTCCTGACTTTC. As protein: CAWTNSGANVLTF.

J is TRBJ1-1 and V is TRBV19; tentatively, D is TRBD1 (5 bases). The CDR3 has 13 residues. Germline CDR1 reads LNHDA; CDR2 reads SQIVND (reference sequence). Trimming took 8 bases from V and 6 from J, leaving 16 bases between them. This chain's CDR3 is CASVWPGTAEAFF. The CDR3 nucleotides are TGTGCCAGTGTCTGGCCTGGGACGGCTGAAGCTTTCTTT.

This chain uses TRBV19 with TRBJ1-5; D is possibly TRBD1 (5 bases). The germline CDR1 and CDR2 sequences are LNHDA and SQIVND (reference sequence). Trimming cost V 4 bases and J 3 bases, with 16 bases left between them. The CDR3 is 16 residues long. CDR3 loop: CASSTGVGRNNQPQHF. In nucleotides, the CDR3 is TGTGCCAGTAGTACGGGGGTAGGGAGGAACAATCAGCCCCAGCATTTT. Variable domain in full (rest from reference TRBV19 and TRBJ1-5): DGGITQSPKYLFRKEGQNVTLSCEQNLNHDAMYWYRQDPGQGLRLIYYSQIVNDFQKGDIAEGYSVSREKKESFPLTVTSAQKNPTAFYLCASSTGVGRNNQPQHFGDGTRLSIL.

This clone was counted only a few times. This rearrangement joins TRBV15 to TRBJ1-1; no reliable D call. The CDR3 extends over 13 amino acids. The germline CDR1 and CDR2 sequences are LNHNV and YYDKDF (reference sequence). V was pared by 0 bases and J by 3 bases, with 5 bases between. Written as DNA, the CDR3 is TGTGCCACCAGCAGAGATCATTACACTGAAGCTTTCTTT. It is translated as CATSRDHYTEAFF.

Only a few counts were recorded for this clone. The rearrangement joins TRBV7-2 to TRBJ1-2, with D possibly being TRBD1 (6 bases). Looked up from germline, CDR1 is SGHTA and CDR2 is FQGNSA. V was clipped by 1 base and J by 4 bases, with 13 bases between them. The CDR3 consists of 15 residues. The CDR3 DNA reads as TGTGCCAGCAGCTTAGGTCTACAGGGTGCCTATGGCTACACCTTC. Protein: CASSLGLQGAYGYTF.

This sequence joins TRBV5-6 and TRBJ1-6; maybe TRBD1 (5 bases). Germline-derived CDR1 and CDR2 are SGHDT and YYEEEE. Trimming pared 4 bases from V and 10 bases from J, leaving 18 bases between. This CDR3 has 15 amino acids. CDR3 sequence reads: CASSRRQQAGSPLHF. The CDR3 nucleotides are TGTGCCAGCAGCAGGCGACAGCAAGCTGGGTCACCCCTCCACTTT.

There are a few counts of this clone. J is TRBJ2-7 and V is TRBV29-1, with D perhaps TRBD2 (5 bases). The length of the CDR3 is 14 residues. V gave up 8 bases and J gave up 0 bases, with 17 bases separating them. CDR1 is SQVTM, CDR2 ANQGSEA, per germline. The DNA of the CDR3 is TGCAGCACAAGAGGGCAGGAAGACTCCTACGAGCAGTACTTC. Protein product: CSTRGQEDSYEQYF.

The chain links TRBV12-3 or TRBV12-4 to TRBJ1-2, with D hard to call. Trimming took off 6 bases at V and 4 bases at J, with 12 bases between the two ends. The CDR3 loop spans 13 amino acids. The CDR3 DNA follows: TGTGCCAGCAGCCCCGGTCCTCTCTATGGCTACACCTTC. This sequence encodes CASSPGPLYGYTF.

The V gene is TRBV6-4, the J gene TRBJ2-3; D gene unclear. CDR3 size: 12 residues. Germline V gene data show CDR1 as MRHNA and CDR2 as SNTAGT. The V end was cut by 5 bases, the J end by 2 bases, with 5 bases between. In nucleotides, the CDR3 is TGTGCCAGCAGTCATATCACAGATACGCAGTATTTT. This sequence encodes CASSHITDTQYF.

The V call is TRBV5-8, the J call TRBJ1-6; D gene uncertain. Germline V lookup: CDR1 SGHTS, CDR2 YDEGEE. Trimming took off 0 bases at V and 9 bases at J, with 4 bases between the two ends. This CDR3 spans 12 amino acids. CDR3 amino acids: CASSLAISPLHF. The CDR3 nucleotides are TGTGCCAGCAGCTTGGCTATTTCACCCCTCCACTTT.

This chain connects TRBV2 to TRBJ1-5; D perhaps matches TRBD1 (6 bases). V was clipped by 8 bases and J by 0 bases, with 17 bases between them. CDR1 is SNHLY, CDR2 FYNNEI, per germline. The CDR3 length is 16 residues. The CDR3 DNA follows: TGTGCCAGCCGCCCCGGGGGGCCCTATAGCAATCAGCCCCAGCATTTT. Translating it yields CASRPGGPYSNQPQHF.

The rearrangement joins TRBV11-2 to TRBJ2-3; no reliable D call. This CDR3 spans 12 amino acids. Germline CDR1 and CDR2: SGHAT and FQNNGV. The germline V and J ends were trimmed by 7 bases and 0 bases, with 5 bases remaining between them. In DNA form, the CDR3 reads TGTGCCAGCACCTTTAGCACAGATACGCAGTATTTT. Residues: CASTFSTDTQYF.

The DNA for the CDR3 is TGTGCCAGCAGTTCCTTCTCGCGACATGGCACAGATACGCAGTATTTT. Translated, it gives CASSSFSRHGTDTQYF. The chain uses TRBV6-2 or TRBV6-3 and TRBJ2-3; D not certain. V was clipped by 4 bases and J by 1 base, with 15 bases between them. CDR1 is MNHEY and CDR2 is SVGEGT in the germline V gene. The CDR3 has 16 amino acids.

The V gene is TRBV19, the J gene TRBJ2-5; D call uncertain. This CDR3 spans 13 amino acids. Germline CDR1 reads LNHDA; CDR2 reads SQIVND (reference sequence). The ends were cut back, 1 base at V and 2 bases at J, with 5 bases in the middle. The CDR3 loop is CASSIGQQETQYF. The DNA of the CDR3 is TGTGCCAGTAGTATAGGGCAGCAAGAGACCCAGTACTTC.

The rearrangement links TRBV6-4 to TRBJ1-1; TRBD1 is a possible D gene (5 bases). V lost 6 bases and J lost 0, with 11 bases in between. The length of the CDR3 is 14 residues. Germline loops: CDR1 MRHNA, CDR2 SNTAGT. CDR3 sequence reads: CASSRGGLNTEAFF. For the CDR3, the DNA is TGTGCCAGCAGCCGTGGGGGGTTGAACACTGAAGCTTTCTTT.

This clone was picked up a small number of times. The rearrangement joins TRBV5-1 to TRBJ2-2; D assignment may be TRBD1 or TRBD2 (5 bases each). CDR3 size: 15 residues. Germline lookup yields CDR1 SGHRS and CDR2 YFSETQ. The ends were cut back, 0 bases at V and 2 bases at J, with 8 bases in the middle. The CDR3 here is CASSLVGDNTGELFF. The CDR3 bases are TGCGCCAGCAGCTTGGTGGGGGACAACACCGGGGAGCTGTTTTTT.

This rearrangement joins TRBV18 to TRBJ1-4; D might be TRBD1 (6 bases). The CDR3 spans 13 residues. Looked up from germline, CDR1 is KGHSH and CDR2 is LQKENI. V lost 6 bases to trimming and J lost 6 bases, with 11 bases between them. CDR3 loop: CASSVGGHEKLFF. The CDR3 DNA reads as TGTGCCAGCTCCGTGGGGGGGCATGAAAAACTGTTTTTT.

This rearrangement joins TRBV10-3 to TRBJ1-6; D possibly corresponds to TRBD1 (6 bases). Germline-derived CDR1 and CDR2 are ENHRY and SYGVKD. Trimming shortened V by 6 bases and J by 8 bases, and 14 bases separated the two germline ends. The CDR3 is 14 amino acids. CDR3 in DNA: TGTGCCATCAGCGACCCAGGGGTCGATTCACCCCTCCACTTT. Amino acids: CAISDPGVDSPLHF.

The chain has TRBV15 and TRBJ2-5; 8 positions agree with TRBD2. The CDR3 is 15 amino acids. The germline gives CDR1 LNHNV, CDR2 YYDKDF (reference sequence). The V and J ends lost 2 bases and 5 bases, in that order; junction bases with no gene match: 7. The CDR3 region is CATSRSGGLGETQYF. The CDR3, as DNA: TGTGCCACCAGCAGAAGCGGGGGCTTGGGGGAGACCCAGTACTTC.

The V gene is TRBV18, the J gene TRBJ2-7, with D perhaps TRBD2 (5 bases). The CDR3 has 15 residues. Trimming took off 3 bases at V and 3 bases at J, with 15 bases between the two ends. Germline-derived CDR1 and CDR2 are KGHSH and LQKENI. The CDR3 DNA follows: TGTGCCAGCTCACCCAACGGGGAGACCGACTACGAGCAGTACTTC. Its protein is CASSPNGETDYEQYF.